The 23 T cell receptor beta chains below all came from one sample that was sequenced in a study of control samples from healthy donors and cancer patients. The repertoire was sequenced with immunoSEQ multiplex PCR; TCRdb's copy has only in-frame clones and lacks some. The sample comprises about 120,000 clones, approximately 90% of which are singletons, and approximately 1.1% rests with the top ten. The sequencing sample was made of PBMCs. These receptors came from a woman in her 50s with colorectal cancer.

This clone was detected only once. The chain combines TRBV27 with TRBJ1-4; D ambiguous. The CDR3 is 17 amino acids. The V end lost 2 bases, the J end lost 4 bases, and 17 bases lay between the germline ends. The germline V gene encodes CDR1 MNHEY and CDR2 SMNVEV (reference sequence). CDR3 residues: CASSLHHVGRINEKLFF. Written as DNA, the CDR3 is TGTGCCAGCAGTTTACATCACGTCGGTAGAATTAATGAAAAACTGTTTTTT.

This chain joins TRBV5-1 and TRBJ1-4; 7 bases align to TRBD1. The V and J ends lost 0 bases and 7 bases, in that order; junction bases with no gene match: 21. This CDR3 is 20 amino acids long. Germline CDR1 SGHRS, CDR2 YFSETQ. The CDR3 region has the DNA TGCGCCAGCAGCTTGGGCGGGACCGGGACAGCCAGCCCTTTCGTTGAAAAACTGTTTTTT. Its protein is CASSLGGTGTASPFVEKLFF. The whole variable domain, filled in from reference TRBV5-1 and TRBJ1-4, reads KAGVTQTPRYLIKTRGQQVTLSCSPISGHRSVSWYQQTPGQGLQFLFEYFSETQRNKGNFPGRFSGRQFSNSRSEMNVSTLELGDSALYLCASSLGGTGTASPFVEKLFFGSGTQLSVL.

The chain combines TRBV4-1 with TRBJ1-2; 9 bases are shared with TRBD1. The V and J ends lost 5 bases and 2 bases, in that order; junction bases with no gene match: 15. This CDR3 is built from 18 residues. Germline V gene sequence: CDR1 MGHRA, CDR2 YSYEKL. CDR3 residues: CASSFPGTGREINYGYTF. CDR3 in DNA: TGCGCCAGCAGCTTTCCCGGGACAGGGAGGGAGATAAACTATGGCTACACCTTC.

CDR3 region: CASSHVYAGGSQETQYF. The CDR3 DNA is TGTGCCAGCAGCCATGTCTATGCAGGGGGGAGCCAAGAGACCCAGTACTTC. The chain combines TRBV28 with TRBJ2-5; perhaps TRBD1 as D (7 bases). With 6 bases removed from V and 1 base from J, the gap between germline ends came to 21 bases. Germline lookup yields CDR1 MDHEN and CDR2 SYDVKM. The CDR3 totals 17 residues.

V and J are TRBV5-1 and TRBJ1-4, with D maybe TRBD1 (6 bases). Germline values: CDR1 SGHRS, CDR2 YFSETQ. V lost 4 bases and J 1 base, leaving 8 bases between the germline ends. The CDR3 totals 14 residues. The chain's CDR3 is CASSLTGTNEKLFF. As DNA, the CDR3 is TGCGCCAGCAGCCTGACAGGAACTAATGAAAAACTGTTTTTT.

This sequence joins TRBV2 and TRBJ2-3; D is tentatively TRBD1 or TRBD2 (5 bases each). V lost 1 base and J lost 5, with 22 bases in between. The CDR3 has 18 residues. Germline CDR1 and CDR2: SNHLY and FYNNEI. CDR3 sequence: CASSEGMSLGVAQDTQYF. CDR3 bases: TGTGCCAGCAGTGAAGGGATGAGTTTGGGGGTGGCCCAAGATACGCAGTATTTT.

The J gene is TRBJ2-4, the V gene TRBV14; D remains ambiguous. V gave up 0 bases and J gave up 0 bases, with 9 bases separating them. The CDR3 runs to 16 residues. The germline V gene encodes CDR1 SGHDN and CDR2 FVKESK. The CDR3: CASSQDTRIAKNIQYF. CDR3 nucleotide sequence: TGTGCCAGCAGCCAAGATACCCGTATAGCCAAAAACATTCAGTACTTC.

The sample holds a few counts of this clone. The CDR3 sequence: CASSFVNTGELFF. In DNA form, the CDR3 reads TGTGCCAGCAGCTTCGTCAACACCGGGGAGCTGTTTTTT. The chain has TRBV11-3 and TRBJ2-2, with no clear D. V was pared by 3 bases and J by 2 bases, with 4 bases between. Germline loops: CDR1 SGHNT, CDR2 YENEEA. There are 13 residues in the CDR3.

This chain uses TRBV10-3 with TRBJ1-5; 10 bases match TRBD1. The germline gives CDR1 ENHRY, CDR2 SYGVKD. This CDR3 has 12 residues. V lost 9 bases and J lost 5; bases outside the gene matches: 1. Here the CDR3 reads CAIGQGDQPQHF. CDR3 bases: TGTGCCATAGGACAGGGGGATCAGCCCCAGCATTTT.

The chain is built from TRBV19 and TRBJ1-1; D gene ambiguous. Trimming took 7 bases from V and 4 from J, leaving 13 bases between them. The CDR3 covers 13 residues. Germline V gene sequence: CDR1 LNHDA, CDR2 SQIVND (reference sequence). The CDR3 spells CASMLVGRTEAFF. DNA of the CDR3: TGTGCCAGTATGTTGGTAGGACGCACTGAAGCTTTCTTT.

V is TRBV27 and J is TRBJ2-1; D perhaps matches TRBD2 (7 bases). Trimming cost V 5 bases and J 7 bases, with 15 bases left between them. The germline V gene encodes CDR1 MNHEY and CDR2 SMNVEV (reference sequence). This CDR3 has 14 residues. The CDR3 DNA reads TGTGCCAGCAGTAGGGGGGGGTTAGGTAATGAGCAGTTCTTC. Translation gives CASSRGGLGNEQFF.

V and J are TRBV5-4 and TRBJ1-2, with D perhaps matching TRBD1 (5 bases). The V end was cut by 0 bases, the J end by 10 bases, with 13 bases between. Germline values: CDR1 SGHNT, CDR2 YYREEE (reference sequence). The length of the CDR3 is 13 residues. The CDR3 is CASSLDGQGAYTF. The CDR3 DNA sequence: TGTGCCAGCAGCTTGGACGGACAAGGCGCCTACACCTTC.

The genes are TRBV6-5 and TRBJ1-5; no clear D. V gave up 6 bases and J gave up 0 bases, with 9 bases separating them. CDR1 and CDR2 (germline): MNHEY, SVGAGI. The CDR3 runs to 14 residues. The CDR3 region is CASSTTDSNQPQHF. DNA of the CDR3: TGTGCCAGCAGCACTACAGATAGCAATCAGCCCCAGCATTTT.

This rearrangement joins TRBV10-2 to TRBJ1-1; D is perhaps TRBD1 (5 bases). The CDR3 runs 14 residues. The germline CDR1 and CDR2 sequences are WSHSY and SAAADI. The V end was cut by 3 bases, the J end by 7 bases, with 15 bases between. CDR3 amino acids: CASSETGRSNEAFF. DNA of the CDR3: TGCGCCAGCAGTGAAACGGGACGGTCAAATGAAGCTTTCTTT.

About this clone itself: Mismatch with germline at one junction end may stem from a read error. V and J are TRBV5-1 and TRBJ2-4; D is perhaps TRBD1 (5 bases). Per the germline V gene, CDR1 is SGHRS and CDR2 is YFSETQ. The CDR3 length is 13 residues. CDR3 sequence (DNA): TGCGCCAGCAGCACGGAGATGGGGCGGCCAGCCTATTTC. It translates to CASSTEMGRPAYF.

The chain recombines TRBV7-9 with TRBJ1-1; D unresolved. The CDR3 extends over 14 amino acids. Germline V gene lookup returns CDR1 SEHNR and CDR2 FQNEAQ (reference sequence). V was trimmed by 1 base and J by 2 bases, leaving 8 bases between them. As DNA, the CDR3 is TGTGCCAGCAGCTTAGATGGCGGAAACACTGAAGCTTTCTTT. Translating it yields CASSLDGGNTEAFF.

CDR3 sequence: CASSQVLGFSGNTIYF. Written as DNA, the CDR3 is TGCGCCAGCAGCCAAGTCCTCGGATTCTCTGGAAACACCATATATTTT. This chain joins TRBV4-1 and TRBJ1-3; D is unclear. CDR1 and CDR2 (germline): MGHRA, YSYEKL. The CDR3 extends over 16 amino acids. The V end was cut by 1 base, the J end by 0 bases, with 10 bases between.

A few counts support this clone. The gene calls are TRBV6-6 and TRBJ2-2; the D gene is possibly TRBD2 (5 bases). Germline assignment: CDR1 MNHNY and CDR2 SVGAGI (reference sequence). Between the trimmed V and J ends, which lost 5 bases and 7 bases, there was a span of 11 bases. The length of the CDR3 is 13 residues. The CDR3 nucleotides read TGTGCCAGCAGTCCGGGGATTTTCGGGGAGCTGTTTTTT. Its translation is CASSPGIFGELFF.

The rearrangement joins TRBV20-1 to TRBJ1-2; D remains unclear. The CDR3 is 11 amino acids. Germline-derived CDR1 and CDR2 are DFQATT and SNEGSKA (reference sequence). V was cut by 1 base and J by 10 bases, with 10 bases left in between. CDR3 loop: CSARAQAHYTF. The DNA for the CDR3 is TGCAGTGCTAGAGCGCAAGCCCACTACACCTTC.

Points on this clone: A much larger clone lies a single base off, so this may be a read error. In DNA, the CDR3 is TGTGCCAGCAGCACGCGCTTGGGGGCAGGCGAGCAGTACTTC. It is translated as CASSTRLGAGEQYF. The chain uses TRBV7-9 and TRBJ2-7, with D perhaps matching TRBD1 (6 bases). The V and J ends lost 5 bases and 6 bases respectively, with 17 bases between them. The CDR3 is 14 amino acids. Germline assignment: CDR1 SEHNR and CDR2 FQNEAQ (reference sequence). The variable domain in full, with the rest retrieved from reference TRBV7-9 and TRBJ2-7, is DTGVSQNPRHKITKRGQNVTFRCDPISEHNRLYWYRQTLGQGPEFLTYFQNEAQLEKSRLLSDRFSAERPKGSFSTLEIQRTEQGDSAMYLCASSTRLGAGEQYFGPGTRLTVT.

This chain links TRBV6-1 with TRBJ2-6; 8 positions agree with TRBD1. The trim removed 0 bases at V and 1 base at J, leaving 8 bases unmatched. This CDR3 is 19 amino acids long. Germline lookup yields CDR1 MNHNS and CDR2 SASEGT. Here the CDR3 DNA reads TGTGCCAGCAGTGAAGCGCTTCTAAACAGGGGGTCTGGGGCCAACGTCCTGACTTTC. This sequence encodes CASSEALLNRGSGANVLTF.

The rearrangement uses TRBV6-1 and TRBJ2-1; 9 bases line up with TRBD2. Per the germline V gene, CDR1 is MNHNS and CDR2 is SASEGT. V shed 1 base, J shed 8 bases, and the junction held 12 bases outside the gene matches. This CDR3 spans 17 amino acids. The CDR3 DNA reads TGTGCCAGCAGTGAAGTTGGGTTTGTAGCGGGAGCTGATGAGCAGTTCTTC. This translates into CASSEVGFVAGADEQFF.

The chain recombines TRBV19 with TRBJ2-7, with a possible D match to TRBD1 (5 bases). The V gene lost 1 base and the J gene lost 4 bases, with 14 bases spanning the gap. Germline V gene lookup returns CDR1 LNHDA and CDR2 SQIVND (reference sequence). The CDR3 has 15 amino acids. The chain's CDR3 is CASSIVGRVVYEQYF. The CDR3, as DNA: TGTGCCAGTAGTATAGTGGGCAGGGTAGTGTACGAGCAGTACTTC. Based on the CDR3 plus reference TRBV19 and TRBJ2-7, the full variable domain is DGGITQSPKYLFRKEGQNVTLSCEQNLNHDAMYWYRQDPGQGLRLIYYSQIVNDFQKGDIAEGYSVSREKKESFPLTVTSAQKNPTAFYLCASSIVGRVVYEQYFGPGTRLTVT.